This T cell receptor (beta chain) originates from a study of Graves' ophthalmopathy and Graves' hyperthyroidism. Amplifying from RNA transcripts, the study obtained TCR beta CDR3 regions. The first-round RT-PCR employed HTBI primers together with the Qiagen OneStep RT-PCR kit. A multiplex PCR was then performed as the second round. TCRdb called the multiplex PCR reads again in MiXCR, with one record for every CDR3 protein. The sample lists a few hundred thousand distinct CDR3 sequences, less than 40% occurring once. Trimming left V 2 bases short and J 4 bases short, with 12 bases between. This CDR3 contains 15 residues. Germline CDR1 and CDR2: MGHRA and YSYEKL. This clonotype has at least ten counts.

The clonotype was recovered from an adult man with Graves' hyperthyroidism. The sample taken for sequencing was peripheral blood or thyroid tissue (not recorded which). This chain uses TRBV4-1 with TRBJ1-5; D unclear. CDR3 sequence reads: CASSQPGRENQPQHF. The CDR3 DNA is TGCGCCAGCAGCCAACCGGGGAGGGAGAATCAGCCCCAGCATTTT.